This is a list of T cell receptor beta chains from one sample in a study of early T cells in non-severe SARS-CoV-2 infection. MiXCR, applied by TCRdb to the 5' RACE reads, yields one record per CDR3 protein. The top ten clones hold under 5% of a sample with about 42,000 distinct CDR3 sequences, around 6.9% of them seen once. Sequencing input: whole blood. These receptors originate from an adult who was a healthcare worker with PCR-confirmed SARS-CoV-2 infection or an uninfected control (not recorded which). CDR3s include the opening cysteine and the closing phenylalanine or tryptophan. Each record gives: V gene, clone size, D gene, J gene, CDR3 protein, CDR3 DNA. D genes are given only for firm matches. A row's size may be missing; if present it is once, few, many or a size class.

>TRBV12-3/TRBV12-4|many|TRBD1|TRBJ2-3
CASIGRGIWSTDTQYF
TGTGCCAGCATCGGCAGGGGGATCTGGAGCACAGATACGCAGTATTTT
>TRBV6-4|many|NA|TRBJ2-2
CASSREGTGELFF
TGTGCCAGCAGTCGGGAAGGCACCGGGGAGCTGTTTTTT
>TRBV5-5|many|NA|TRBJ1-4
CASSGAVQGAEKLFF
TGTGCCAGCAGCGGGGCGGTTCAGGGCGCTGAAAAACTGTTTTTT
>TRBV6-1|NA|NA|TRBJ1-1
CASSEDSYTEAFF
TGTGCCAGCAGTGAAGACAGCTACACTGAAGCTTTCTTT
>TRBV5-6|many|NA|TRBJ2-1
CASSFYSVHNEQFF
TGTGCCAGCAGCTTCTACAGCGTCCACAATGAGCAGTTCTTC
>TRBV6-6|NA|NA|TRBJ2-7
CASSYGARGSYEQYF
TGTGCCAGCAGTTACGGGGCCCGCGGGTCCTACGAGCAGTACTTC
>TRBV29-1|few|NA|TRBJ1-1
CSVENPEMNTEAFF
TGCAGCGTTGAGAATCCCGAAATGAACACTGAAGCTTTCTTT
>TRBV5-1|many|TRBD1|TRBJ2-1
CASSWVGGPGEADNEQFF
TGCGCCAGCAGCTGGGTAGGGGGCCCTGGCGAAGCGGACAATGAGCAGTTCTTC
>TRBV21-1|many|NA|TRBJ1-6
CASSKGDLASPLHF
TGTGCCAGCAGCAAGGGAGACTTGGCGTCACCCCTCCACTTT
>TRBV6-2/TRBV6-3|few|TRBD1|TRBJ1-1
CASRLQGVSEAFF
TGTGCCAGCAGATTACAGGGGGTCTCTGAAGCTTTCTTT
>TRBV6-1|many|NA|TRBJ1-1
CASRLTEAFF
TGTGCCAGCAGGTTAACTGAAGCTTTCTTT
>TRBV6-6|NA|NA|TRBJ1-1
CASSASGSTEAFF
TGTGCCAGCAGTGCGTCCGGGTCCACTGAAGCTTTCTTT
>TRBV19|many|NA|TRBJ1-6
CASRWRANSPLHF
TGTGCCAGTAGGTGGAGGGCAAATTCACCCCTCCACTTT
>TRBV7-2|medium-sized|TRBD1|TRBJ1-1
CASSLGQGTEAFF
TGTGCCAGCAGCTTAGGACAGGGTACTGAAGCTTTCTTT
>TRBV20-1|NA|TRBD2|TRBJ2-3
CSARPPSGDTDTQYF
TGCAGTGCTAGGCCTCCTAGCGGGGACACAGATACGCAGTATTTT
>TRBV6-6|NA|TRBD1|TRBJ2-7
CASSPTGTGAYEQYF
TGTGCCAGCAGTCCAACCGGGACAGGGGCCTACGAGCAGTACTTC
>TRBV4-1|NA|NA|TRBJ1-1
CASSQESGVLTEAFF
TGCGCCAGCAGCCAAGAGTCTGGGGTTCTCACTGAAGCTTTCTTT
>TRBV6-1|NA|TRBD1|TRBJ1-2
CASRADRGLDGYTF
TGTGCCAGCAGAGCGGACAGGGGGCTGGATGGCTACACCTTC
>TRBV20-1|NA|NA|TRBJ2-3
CSARPSTDTQYF
TGCAGTGCTAGGCCTAGCACAGATACGCAGTATTTT
>TRBV21-1|few|NA|TRBJ2-6
CASSGGGPIASGANVLTF
TGTGCCAGCAGCGGTGGTGGGCCCATAGCCTCTGGGGCCAACGTCCTGACTTTC
>TRBV29-1|NA|TRBD1|TRBJ1-2
CSVVPTGRGHGYTF
TGCAGCGTTGTTCCCACTGGCAGGGGGCATGGCTACACCTTC
>TRBV5-4|many|TRBD2|TRBJ2-4
CASSSGTSANIQYF
TGTGCCAGCAGCTCCGGGACTAGCGCAAACATTCAGTACTTC
>TRBV6-5|many|NA|TRBJ2-3
CASSRGSPGLLEYDTQYF
TGTGCCAGCAGTAGGGGATCGCCGGGACTCCTGGAATACGATACGCAGTATTTT
>TRBV18|many|NA|TRBJ2-3
CASSPAVPGLDTQYF
TGTGCCAGCTCACCAGCCGTACCGGGGCTGGATACGCAGTATTTT
>TRBV7-9|NA|NA|TRBJ2-3
CASSPTPGGRADTQYF
TGTGCCAGCAGCCCCACCCCAGGAGGAAGGGCAGATACGCAGTATTTT
>TRBV12-3/TRBV12-4|few|NA|TRBJ1-3
CASSLGANTIYF
TGTGCCAGCAGTTTAGGAGCGAACACCATATATTTT
>TRBV29-1|many|NA|TRBJ2-1
CSVKAASSYNEQFF
TGCAGCGTTAAAGCGGCGAGCTCCTACAATGAGCAGTTCTTC
>TRBV2|many|NA|TRBJ2-1
CASSEGGDSYNEQFF
TGTGCCAGCAGTGAGGGCGGGGACTCCTACAATGAGCAGTTCTTC
>TRBV4-3|many|NA|TRBJ2-2
CASSQERAWTGELFF
TGCGCCAGCAGCCAAGAAAGAGCGTGGACCGGGGAGCTGTTTTTT
>TRBV10-3|many|TRBD2|TRBJ2-7
CAIGAETSAYEQYF
TGTGCCATCGGGGCAGAGACTAGCGCCTACGAGCAGTACTTC
>TRBV12-3/TRBV12-4|few|TRBD2|TRBJ2-2
CASRPWGGTGELFF
TGTGCCAGCAGGCCATGGGGGGGCACCGGGGAGCTGTTTTTT
>TRBV10-3|NA|NA|TRBJ1-2
CAISELSGGDGYTF
TGTGCCATCAGTGAATTAAGCGGTGGGGATGGCTACACCTTC
>TRBV29-1|NA|TRBD1|TRBJ1-1
CSVADRGGGTEAFF
TGCAGCGTTGCCGACAGGGGTGGTGGCACTGAAGCTTTCTTT